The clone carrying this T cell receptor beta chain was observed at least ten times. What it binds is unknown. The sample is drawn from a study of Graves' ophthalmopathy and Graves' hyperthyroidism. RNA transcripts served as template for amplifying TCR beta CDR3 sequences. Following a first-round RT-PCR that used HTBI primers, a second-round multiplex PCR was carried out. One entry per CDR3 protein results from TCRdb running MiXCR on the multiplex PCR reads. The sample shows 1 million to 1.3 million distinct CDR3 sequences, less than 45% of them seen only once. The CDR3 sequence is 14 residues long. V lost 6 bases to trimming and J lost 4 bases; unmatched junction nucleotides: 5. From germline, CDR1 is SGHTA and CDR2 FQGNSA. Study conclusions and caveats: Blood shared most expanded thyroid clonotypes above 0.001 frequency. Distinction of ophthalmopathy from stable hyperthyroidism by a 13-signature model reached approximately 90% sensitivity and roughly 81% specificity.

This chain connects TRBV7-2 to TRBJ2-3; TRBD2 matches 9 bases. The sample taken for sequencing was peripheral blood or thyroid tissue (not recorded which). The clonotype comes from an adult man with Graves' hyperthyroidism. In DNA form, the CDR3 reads TGTGCCAGCAGACTTATAGCGGGAGCAGATACGCAGTATTTT. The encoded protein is CASRLIAGADTQYF.